This T cell receptor beta chain derives from a study of regulatory T cells in long-lasting Graves disease. General observations from the study: Persistent patients had a count of shared public clonotypes (roughly 2,500) that exceeded that of new patients (around 970).

V was clipped by 2 bases and J by 9 bases; unmatched bases: 13. The CDR3 runs to 16 residues. Building of the TCR beta libraries involved iRepertoire HTBI primers and Arm-PCR of CDR3 regions. TCRdb re-called the multiplex PCR reads with MiXCR, one entry per CDR3 protein. The sample shows almost 450,000 distinct CDR3 sequences, around 15% of them seen only once. Regarding time point: newly diagnosed GD, antithyroid drugs for less than 3 months. After RNA was extracted from PBMCs, the TCR library was made from it. This clonotype turned up a few times. Its antigen is not identified. These data are also associated with another study on T cells in Graves' hyperthyroidism and ophthalmopathy. Per that paper: Patients with uncontrolled infections, other autoimmune diseases, pregnancy or lactation were excluded.

The chain recombines TRBV12-3 or TRBV12-4 with TRBJ2-1, with 7 positions matching TRBD2. The sequences come from peripheral blood mononuclear cells (PBMCs), collected at new diagnosis, from a patient treated with antithyroid drugs. The origin of this receptor is a woman between 25 and 40 years old with Graves disease. The DNA of the CDR3 is TGTGCCAGCAGTTTACCATTAGGACTAGTGAAGAGTGAGCAGTTCTTC. Translation gives CASSLPLGLVKSEQFF.